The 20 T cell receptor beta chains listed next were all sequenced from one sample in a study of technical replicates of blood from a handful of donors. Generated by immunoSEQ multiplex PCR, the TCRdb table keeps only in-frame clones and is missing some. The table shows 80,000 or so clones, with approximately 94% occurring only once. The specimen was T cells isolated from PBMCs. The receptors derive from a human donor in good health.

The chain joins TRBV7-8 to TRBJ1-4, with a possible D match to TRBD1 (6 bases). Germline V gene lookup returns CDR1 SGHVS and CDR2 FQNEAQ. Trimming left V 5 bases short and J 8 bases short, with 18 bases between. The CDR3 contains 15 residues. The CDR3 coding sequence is TGTGCCAGCAGCCCACTACAGGGAGGGATCGAAAAACTGTTTTTT. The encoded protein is CASSPLQGGIEKLFF.

CDR3 nucleotide sequence: TGTGCCAGCAGTACAACAGTAGGAGGCTACACCTTC. Encoded protein: CASSTTVGGYTF. J is TRBJ1-2 and V is TRBV2, with D unresolved. The length of the CDR3 is 12 residues. Germline loops: CDR1 SNHLY, CDR2 FYNNEI. V lost 5 bases and J 8 bases, leaving 12 bases between the germline ends.

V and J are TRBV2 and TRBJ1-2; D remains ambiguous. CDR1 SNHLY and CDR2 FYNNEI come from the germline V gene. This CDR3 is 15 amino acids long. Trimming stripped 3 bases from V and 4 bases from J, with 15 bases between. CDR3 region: CASSESPTPAYGYTF. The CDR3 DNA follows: TGTGCCAGCAGTGAGAGCCCAACCCCTGCCTATGGCTACACCTTC.

The CDR3 is CASSLDEITDTQYF. In nucleotides, the CDR3 is TGTGCCAGCAGCCTCGATGAGATCACAGATACGCAGTATTTT. The chain joins TRBV5-6 to TRBJ2-3; D unresolved. This CDR3 contains 14 residues. Germline loops: CDR1 SGHDT, CDR2 YYEEEE. V was pared by 4 bases and J by 2 bases, with 11 bases between.

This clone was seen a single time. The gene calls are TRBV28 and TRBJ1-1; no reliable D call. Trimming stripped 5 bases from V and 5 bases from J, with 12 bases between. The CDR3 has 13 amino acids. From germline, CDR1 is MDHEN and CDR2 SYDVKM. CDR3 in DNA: TGTGCCAGCAGTCCAGCGGGCGGTACTGAAGCTTTCTTT. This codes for CASSPAGGTEAFF.

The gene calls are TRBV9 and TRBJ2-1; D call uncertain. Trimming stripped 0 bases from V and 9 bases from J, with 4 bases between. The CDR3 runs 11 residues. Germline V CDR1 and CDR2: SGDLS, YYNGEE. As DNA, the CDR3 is TGTGCCAGCAGCGTAGGGGCTGAGCAGTTCTTC. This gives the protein CASSVGAEQFF.

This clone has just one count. CDR3 loop: CASSFSDSANYGYTF. CDR3 nucleotides: TGTGCCAGCAGCTTCTCCGACAGTGCTAACTATGGCTACACCTTC. The V call is TRBV6-5, the J call TRBJ1-2; D is possibly TRBD1 (5 bases). Germline values: CDR1 MNHEY, CDR2 SVGAGI. V was cut by 6 bases and J by 0 bases, with 14 bases left in between. The CDR3 sequence is 15 residues long.

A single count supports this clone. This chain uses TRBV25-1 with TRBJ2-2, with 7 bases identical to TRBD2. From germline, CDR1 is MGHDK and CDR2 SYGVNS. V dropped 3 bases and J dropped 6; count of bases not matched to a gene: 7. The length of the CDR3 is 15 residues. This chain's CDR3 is CASSERERESGELFF. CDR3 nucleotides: TGTGCCAGCAGTGAGCGGGAGCGGGAATCCGGGGAGCTGTTTTTT.

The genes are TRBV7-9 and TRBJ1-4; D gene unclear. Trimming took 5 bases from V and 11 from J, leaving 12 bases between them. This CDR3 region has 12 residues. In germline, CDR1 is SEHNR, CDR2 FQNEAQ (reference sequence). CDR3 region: CASSLQTTKLFF. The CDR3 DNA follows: TGTGCCAGCAGCCTCCAGACAACCAAACTGTTTTTT.

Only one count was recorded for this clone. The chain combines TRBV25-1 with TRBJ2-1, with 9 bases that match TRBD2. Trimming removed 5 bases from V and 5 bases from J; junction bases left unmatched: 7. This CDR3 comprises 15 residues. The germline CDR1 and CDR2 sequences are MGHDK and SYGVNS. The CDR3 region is CASSWVRGRDNEQFF. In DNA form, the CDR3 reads TGTGCCAGCAGTTGGGTCCGCGGGAGGGACAATGAGCAGTTCTTC.

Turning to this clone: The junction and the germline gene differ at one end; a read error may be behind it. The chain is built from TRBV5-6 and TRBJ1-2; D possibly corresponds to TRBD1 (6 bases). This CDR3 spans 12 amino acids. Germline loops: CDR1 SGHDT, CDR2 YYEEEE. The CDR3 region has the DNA TGTGCCAGTAGCTCTGGACAGTATGGCTACACCTTC. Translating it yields CASSSGQYGYTF.

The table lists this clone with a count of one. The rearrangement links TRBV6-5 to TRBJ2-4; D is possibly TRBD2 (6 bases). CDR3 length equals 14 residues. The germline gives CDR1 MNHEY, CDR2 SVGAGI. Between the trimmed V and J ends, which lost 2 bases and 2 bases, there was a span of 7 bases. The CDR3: CASSYGGSKNIQYF. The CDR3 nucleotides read TGTGCCAGCAGTTACGGGGGGTCCAAAAACATTCAGTACTTC.

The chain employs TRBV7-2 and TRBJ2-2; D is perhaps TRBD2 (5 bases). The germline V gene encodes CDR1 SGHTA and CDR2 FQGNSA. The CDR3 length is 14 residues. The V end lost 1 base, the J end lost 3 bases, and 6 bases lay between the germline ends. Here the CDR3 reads CASSLGEYTGELFF. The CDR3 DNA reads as TGTGCCAGCAGCTTAGGGGAGTACACCGGGGAGCTGTTTTTT. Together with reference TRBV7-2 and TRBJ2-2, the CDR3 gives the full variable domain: GAGVSQSPSNKVTEKGKDVELRCDPISGHTALYWYRQSLGQGLEFLIYFQGNSAPDKSGLPSDRFSAERTGGSVSTLTIQRTQQEDSAVYLCASSLGEYTGELFFGEGSRLTVL.

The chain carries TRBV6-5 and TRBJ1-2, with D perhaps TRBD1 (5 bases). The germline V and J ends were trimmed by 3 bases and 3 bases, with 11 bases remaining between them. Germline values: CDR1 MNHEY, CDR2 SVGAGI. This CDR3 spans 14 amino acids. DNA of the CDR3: TGTGCCAGCAGTTATTCCGACAGCTACTATGGCTACACCTTC. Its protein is CASSYSDSYYGYTF.

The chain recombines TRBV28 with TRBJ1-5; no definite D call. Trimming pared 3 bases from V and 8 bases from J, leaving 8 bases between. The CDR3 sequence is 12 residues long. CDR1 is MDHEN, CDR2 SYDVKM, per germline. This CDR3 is CASSFPSKPQHF. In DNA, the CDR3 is TGTGCCAGCAGTTTTCCTTCTAAGCCCCAGCATTTT.

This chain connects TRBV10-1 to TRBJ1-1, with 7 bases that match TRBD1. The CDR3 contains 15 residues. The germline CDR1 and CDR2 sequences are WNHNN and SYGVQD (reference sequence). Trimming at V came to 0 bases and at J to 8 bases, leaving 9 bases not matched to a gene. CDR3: CASSESGTAGEEAFF. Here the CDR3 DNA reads TGCGCCAGCAGTGAGTCCGGGACAGCTGGAGAGGAAGCTTTCTTT.

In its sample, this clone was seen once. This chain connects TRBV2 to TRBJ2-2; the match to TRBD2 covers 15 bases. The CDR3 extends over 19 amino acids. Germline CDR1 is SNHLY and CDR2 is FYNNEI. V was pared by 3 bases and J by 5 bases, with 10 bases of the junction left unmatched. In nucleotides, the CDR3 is TGTGCCAGCAGTGAGGTTCTTTACGGGACTAGCGGGAGGACCGGGGAGCTGTTTTTT. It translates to CASSEVLYGTSGRTGELFF.

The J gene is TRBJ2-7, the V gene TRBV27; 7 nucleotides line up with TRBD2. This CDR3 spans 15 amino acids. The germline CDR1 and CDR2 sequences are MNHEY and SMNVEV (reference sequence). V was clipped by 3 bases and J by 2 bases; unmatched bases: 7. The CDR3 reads CASSFNREDPYEQYF. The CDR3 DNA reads TGTGCCAGCAGTTTTAACCGGGAGGACCCCTACGAGCAGTACTTC.

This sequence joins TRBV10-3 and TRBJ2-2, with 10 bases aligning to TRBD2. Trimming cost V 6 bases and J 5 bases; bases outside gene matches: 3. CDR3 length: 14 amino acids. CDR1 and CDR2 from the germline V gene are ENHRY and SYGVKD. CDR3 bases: TGTGCCATCAGCTCGACTAGCGGGACCGGGGAGCTGTTTTTT. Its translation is CAISSTSGTGELFF.

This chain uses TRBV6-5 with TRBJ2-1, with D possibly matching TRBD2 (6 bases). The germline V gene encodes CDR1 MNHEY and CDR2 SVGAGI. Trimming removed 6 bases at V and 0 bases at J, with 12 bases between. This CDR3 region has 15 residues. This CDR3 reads CASSLAFSSYNEQFF. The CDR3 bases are TGTGCCAGCAGCCTAGCGTTCAGCTCCTACAATGAGCAGTTCTTC.